This T cell receptor beta chain was sequenced in a study of blood T cell repertoires in COVID-19. Study-wide context: The cDNA or gDNA used as material had been derived from T cells, B-cell-depleted T cells, or PBMCs.

J gave up 9 bases and V 0 bases, and 6 bases lay outside the gene matches. Per germline, CDR1 LNHDA and CDR2 SQIVND (reference sequence). The CDR3 is 15 amino acids. TCRdb keeps only in-frame clones here, not all; method: immunoSEQ multiplex PCR. The sample contains under 40,000 clones, 87% of which appear only once. The TCR sequence derives from an elderly man with active COVID-19. This chain uses TRBV19 with TRBJ2-1; the match to TRBD2 covers 9 bases. The specimen was peripheral blood. DNA for the CDR3: TGTGCCAGTAGTATAGATAGGCGGGAGGGGAGTGAGCAGTTCTTC. It encodes CASSIDRREGSEQFF.